A single sample gave rise to the 14 T cell receptor beta chains below, sequenced in a study of cytomegalovirus exposure and HLA in healthy donors (dated by TCRdb to the late 2010s). Receptor amplification or capture employed the immunoSEQ multiplex PCR assay. For the multiplex PCR, a mixture combining 60 forward primers for TCR Vbeta segments and 13 reverse primers for TCR Jbeta segments was used. Sourced from immuneACCESS, this table was stored by TCRdb with only in-frame sequences that have V and J called. A share of the clones is absent; for the studies checked, an unresolved V gene accounts for under half, and the remainder has no known explanation. Counted in this sample were 180,000 or so clones; more than 80% of them appeared once. The ten most abundant clones make up over 4.5% of the sample. Input material: PBMCs. These receptors originate from a woman under 30 in good health and CMV-seropositive.

Note on this clone: This sample includes further DNA sequences coding for the same CDR3. The V gene is TRBV19, the J gene TRBJ2-1, with D possibly being TRBD2 (6 bases). V was cut by 9 bases and J by 0 bases, with 18 bases left in between. Germline CDR1 LNHDA, CDR2 SQIVND (reference sequence). CDR3 size: 16 residues. The CDR3 is CASTNRPTSSYNEQFF. The CDR3 bases are TGTGCCAGCACCAATAGGCCGACTAGCTCCTACAATGAGCAGTTCTTC. The variable domain in full, with the rest retrieved from reference TRBV19 and TRBJ2-1, is DGGITQSPKYLFRKEGQNVTLSCEQNLNHDAMYWYRQDPGQGLRLIYYSQIVNDFQKGDIAEGYSVSREKKESFPLTVTSAQKNPTAFYLCASTNRPTSSYNEQFFGPGTRLTVL.

This clone was detected a few times. This chain links TRBV4-1 with TRBJ2-5; 9 bases map to TRBD2. With V trimmed by 6 bases and J by 0 bases, 11 bases remained unmatched. The CDR3 length is 17 residues. The germline V gene has CDR1 MGHRA and CDR2 YSYEKL. Here the CDR3 reads CASSKEGLAGYQETQYF. In DNA form, the CDR3 reads TGCGCCAGCAGTAAGGAAGGGCTAGCGGGGTACCAAGAGACCCAGTACTTC.

In this sample, this clone turned up once. V usage is TRBV23-1 and J usage is TRBJ1-2, with D maybe TRBD1 (5 bases). TRBV23-1 is marked as an open reading frame, function uncertain. The CDR3 length is 15 residues. V lost 0 bases, J lost 1 base, and 9 bases lay in between. The CDR3 protein is CASSQSKGYNYGYTF. The CDR3 DNA reads as TGCGCCAGCAGTCAATCGAAGGGGTATAACTATGGCTACACCTTC.

The V call is TRBV15, the J call TRBJ2-5; 11 bases are shared with TRBD2. The CDR3 runs to 15 residues. Germline CDR1 is LNHNV and CDR2 is YYDKDF (reference sequence). V shed 2 bases, J shed 4 bases, and the junction held 3 bases outside the gene matches. The CDR3 nucleotides are TGTGCCACCAGCAGACAGACTAGCGGGGCAGAGACCCAGTACTTC. Translating gives CATSRQTSGAETQYF.

This chain connects TRBV6-8 to TRBJ1-2; D may be TRBD1 (6 bases). The CDR3 runs to 15 residues. The V end was cut by 7 bases, the J end by 5 bases, with 20 bases between. Germline CDR1 and CDR2: MNHGY and SAAAGT. The CDR3 nucleotides are TGTGCCAGCATCGAGATCCGGGACAAGATATATGGCTACACCTTC. Translated, it gives CASIEIRDKIYGYTF.

In this sample, this clone turned up once. This chain connects TRBV28 to TRBJ2-1, with TRBD1 identical over 9 bases. The ends lost 5 bases at V and 0 bases at J; junction bases unmatched: 8. There are 17 residues in the CDR3. The V gene's germline CDR1 is MDHEN and CDR2 SYDVKM. CDR3 in amino acids: CASSTHSGQGSYNEQFF. The DNA of the CDR3 is TGTGCCAGCAGTACACACTCGGGACAGGGCTCCTACAATGAGCAGTTCTTC.

The rearrangement links TRBV15 to TRBJ2-1; 12 bases line up with TRBD2. The CDR3 sequence is 15 residues long. Looked up from germline, CDR1 is LNHNV and CDR2 is YYDKDF (reference sequence). The ends lost 5 bases at V and 7 bases at J; junction bases unmatched: 6. CDR3: CATSASGGAANEQFF. The CDR3 DNA reads as TGTGCCACCAGCGCTAGCGGGGGGGCAGCAAATGAGCAGTTCTTC.

The rearrangement uses TRBV28 and TRBJ1-6; D ambiguous. Germline V gives CDR1 MDHEN, CDR2 SYDVKM. CDR3 length equals 15 residues. V was clipped by 3 bases and J by 11 bases, with 17 bases between them. CDR3 region: CASSLYIGLGAPLHF. CDR3 sequence (DNA): TGTGCCAGCAGTTTGTACATAGGGTTGGGAGCACCCCTCCACTTT.

The CDR3: CASTVAGGQPQHF. In DNA, the CDR3 is TGTGCCAGCACCGTCGCCGGGGGACAGCCCCAGCATTTT. This chain connects TRBV6-5 to TRBJ1-5, with D maybe TRBD1 (5 bases). The CDR3 has 13 residues. Germline V lookup: CDR1 MNHEY, CDR2 SVGAGI. V shed 7 bases and J shed 7 bases, with 14 bases lying between them.

A single count supports this clone. The J gene is TRBJ2-7, the V gene TRBV6-1, with 9 nucleotides matching TRBD2. The germline V gene has CDR1 MNHNS and CDR2 SASEGT. The ends lost 4 bases at V and 1 base at J; junction bases unmatched: 8. This CDR3 comprises 16 residues. The CDR3 DNA sequence: TGTGCCAGCAGTGTATTAAGCGGGGGGCGATCCTACGAGCAGTACTTC. It specifies CASSVLSGGRSYEQYF.

This chain connects TRBV28 to TRBJ2-1; unclear D gene. The CDR3 is made up of 14 amino acids. V was clipped by 2 bases and J by 9 bases, with 14 bases between them. Germline values: CDR1 MDHEN, CDR2 SYDVKM. In DNA form, the CDR3 reads TGTGCCAGCAGTTTAGAGAAGAGAGGTAGTGAGCAGTTCTTC. Translated: CASSLEKRGSEQFF.

V and J are TRBV7-9 and TRBJ2-7; 7 bases match TRBD1. The trim removed 2 bases at V and 0 bases at J, leaving 13 bases unmatched. The CDR3 has 18 amino acids. The germline gives CDR1 SEHNR, CDR2 FQNEAQ (reference sequence). DNA for the CDR3: TGTGCCAGCAGCTTACCCTCGAGGTCAGGGGGAAGCTCCTACGAGCAGTACTTC. It yields the protein CASSLPSRSGGSSYEQYF.

The chain joins TRBV5-4 to TRBJ2-5; D may be TRBD1 or TRBD2 (5 bases each). The J call is uncertain, as TRBJ2-7 better fits the DNA end. The CDR3 contains 17 residues. Germline values: CDR1 SGHNT, CDR2 YYREEE (reference sequence). CDR3 nucleotides: TGTGCCAGCAGCTTGGGCGAACTAGGCCGTTCTGGGGGCGAGCAGTACTTC. It yields the protein CASSLGELGRSGGEQYF.

The chain recombines TRBV23-1 with TRBJ1-6, with a weak D call TRBD1 (5 bases). TRBV23-1 is an ORF; its function is uncertain. Trimming took off 7 bases at V and 8 bases at J, with 18 bases between the two ends. The CDR3 loop spans 15 amino acids. The CDR3 bases are TGCGCCAGCATGGACAAATCATCCCCCTATTCACCCCTCCACTTT. Translation: CASMDKSSPYSPLHF.